These 28 T cell receptor beta chains came from one sample sequenced in a study of blood T cell repertoires in COVID-19 (TCRdb year 2020). The library relied on the immunoSEQ multiplex PCR assay. The clones in this table, taken by TCRdb from immuneACCESS, are in-frame only. Not every clone is retained; where verified, under half of the shortfall comes from an unresolved V gene, and the cause of the rest is unknown. The sample table records 65,000 to 80,000 clones; around 87% of these occur just once. The top ten clones comprise roughly 8% of the sample. The sample comprised peripheral blood. These receptors were obtained from a man between 50 and 59 years old with active COVID-19.

The chain uses TRBV7-9 and TRBJ2-1; perhaps TRBD1 as D (6 bases). There are 16 residues in the CDR3. Trimming removed 5 bases at V and 5 bases at J, with 19 bases between. Germline assignment: CDR1 SEHNR and CDR2 FQNEAQ (reference sequence). CDR3 sequence (DNA): TGTGCCAGCAGCGACCGTAAGGGGGAGTACCACAATGAGCAGTTCTTC. It specifies CASSDRKGEYHNEQFF. The full variable domain, completed using reference TRBV7-9 and TRBJ2-1, is DTGVSQNPRHKITKRGQNVTFRCDPISEHNRLYWYRQTLGQGPEFLTYFQNEAQLEKSRLLSDRFSAERPKGSFSTLEIQRTEQGDSAMYLCASSDRKGEYHNEQFFGPGTRLTVL.

The chain combines TRBV24-1 with TRBJ2-1, with 9 bases identical to TRBD1. CDR3 size: 19 residues. Germline assignment: CDR1 KGHDR and CDR2 SFDVKD. The V gene end was trimmed by 5 bases and the J gene end by 4 bases; junction bases not matched to a gene: 17. The CDR3 here is CATSGPPGSPGQGYNEQFF. DNA for the CDR3: TGTGCCACCAGTGGTCCACCCGGATCCCCGGGACAGGGATACAATGAGCAGTTCTTC.

The gene calls are TRBV4-3 and TRBJ2-7; possibly TRBD1 for D (5 bases). Germline assignment: CDR1 LGHNA and CDR2 YSLEER. V shed 0 bases and J shed 3 bases, with 21 bases lying between them. The CDR3 sequence is 18 residues long. CDR3 sequence: CASSQDWAAGSGNYEQYF. As DNA, the CDR3 is TGCGCCAGCAGCCAAGATTGGGCGGCAGGGTCAGGCAACTACGAGCAGTACTTC.

V and J are TRBV2 and TRBJ1-1; D is undetermined. The V and J ends lost 6 bases and 1 base respectively, with 9 bases between them. From germline, CDR1 is SNHLY and CDR2 FYNNEI. The CDR3 spans 13 residues. CDR3 loop: CASRLEQNTEAFF. As DNA, the CDR3 is TGTGCCAGCAGACTGGAGCAGAACACTGAAGCTTTCTTT.

The CDR3: CASSGDRAGSYNEQFF. CDR3 sequence (DNA): TGTGCCAGTAGTGGGGACAGGGCAGGCTCCTACAATGAGCAGTTCTTC. The rearrangement links TRBV19 to TRBJ2-1; 9 bases line up with TRBD1. CDR3 length equals 16 residues. Germline CDR1 and CDR2: LNHDA and SQIVND (reference sequence). V lost 5 bases, J lost 0 bases, and 5 bases stayed unmatched.

The chain carries TRBV6-5 and TRBJ2-2; D uncertain. This CDR3 is 14 amino acids long. The V and J ends lost 6 bases and 0 bases respectively, with 8 bases between them. CDR1 is MNHEY, CDR2 SVGAGI, per germline. This chain's CDR3 is CASSIGSNTGELFF. The CDR3 DNA is TGTGCCAGCAGCATTGGCTCGAACACCGGGGAGCTGTTTTTT.

The rearrangement uses TRBV4-1 and TRBJ2-1; perhaps TRBD1 as D (8 bases). The ends were cut back, 2 bases at V and 7 bases at J, with 24 bases in the middle. The germline V gene encodes CDR1 MGHRA and CDR2 YSYEKL. The CDR3 has 18 amino acids. The DNA of the CDR3 is TGCGCCAGCAGCCAACGGACAGGGTTCGCGGCGGGAGCTAATGAGCAGTTCTTC. Amino acids: CASSQRTGFAAGANEQFF.

The count of this clone is one. The chain recombines TRBV6-4 with TRBJ2-3; tentatively, D is TRBD2 (5 bases). This CDR3 is built from 14 residues. Germline V gene data show CDR1 as MRHNA and CDR2 as SNTAGT. The germline V and J ends were trimmed by 4 bases and 2 bases, with 10 bases remaining between them. CDR3 nucleotide sequence: TGTGCCAGCAGTGGGGGTCGGGACACAGATACGCAGTATTTT. Residues: CASSGGRDTDTQYF.

This chain connects TRBV5-1 to TRBJ2-7, with TRBD1 identical over 7 bases. The CDR3 sequence is 14 residues long. Germline values: CDR1 SGHRS, CDR2 YFSETQ. The V gene end was trimmed by 5 bases and the J gene end by 2 bases; junction bases not matched to a gene: 7. The CDR3 is CASREGQLTYEQYF. In DNA, the CDR3 is TGCGCCAGCAGAGAGGGACAGCTCACCTACGAGCAGTACTTC.

The chain uses TRBV28 and TRBJ1-2, with unresolved D. The germline V gene encodes CDR1 MDHEN and CDR2 SYDVKM. The CDR3 totals 10 residues. The ends were cut back, 5 bases at V and 5 bases at J, with 3 bases in the middle. Here the CDR3 reads CASSQYGYTF. Here the CDR3 DNA reads TGTGCCAGCAGTCAATATGGCTACACCTTC.

This clone showed up just a few times. J is TRBJ2-7 and V is TRBV7-8; unclear D gene. The CDR3 extends over 15 amino acids. The germline V gene encodes CDR1 SGHVS and CDR2 FQNEAQ. V lost 2 bases to trimming and J lost 0 bases, with 11 bases between them. Here the CDR3 DNA reads TGTGCCAGCAGCTTAAAAGGCCGGAGCTCCTACGAGCAGTACTTC. Its translation: CASSLKGRSSYEQYF.

This chain connects TRBV6-1 to TRBJ1-1; D ambiguous. Trimming took off 2 bases at V and 0 bases at J, with 7 bases between the two ends. Germline-derived CDR1 and CDR2 are MNHNS and SASEGT. This CDR3 comprises 14 residues. Here the CDR3 DNA reads TGTGCCAGCAGTGAACCCGGGGTGAACACTGAAGCTTTCTTT. Translated, it gives CASSEPGVNTEAFF.

V gene TRBV13 combines with J gene TRBJ2-2; TRBD1 agrees at 9 bases. The CDR3 runs 17 residues. V was clipped by 2 bases and J by 6 bases; unmatched bases: 10. Germline CDR1 is PRHDT and CDR2 is FYEKMQ (reference sequence). CDR3 amino acids: CASSLTWGTGRAGELFF. The CDR3, as DNA: TGTGCCAGCAGCTTAACCTGGGGGACAGGGAGGGCCGGGGAGCTGTTTTTT.

CDR3 sequence (DNA): TGTGCCAGTAGTGGACAGGGGTATGAGCAGTTCTTC. It codes for CASSGQGYEQFF. V and J are TRBV19 and TRBJ2-1; 9 bases match TRBD1. The CDR3 spans 12 residues. With V trimmed by 5 bases and J by 8 bases, 1 base remained unmatched. From germline, CDR1 is LNHDA and CDR2 SQIVND (reference sequence).

The rearrangement links TRBV28 to TRBJ2-2; maybe TRBD1 (6 bases). Germline CDR1 is MDHEN and CDR2 is SYDVKM. CDR3 length: 17 amino acids. V lost 4 bases, J lost 4 bases, and 19 bases lay in between. CDR3 loop: CASSSPTDRKSTGELFF. In nucleotides, the CDR3 is TGTGCCAGCAGTTCCCCTACGGACAGAAAAAGCACCGGGGAGCTGTTTTTT.

The V and J genes are TRBV7-9 and TRBJ1-1; D uncertain. Trimming took off 0 bases at V and 1 base at J, with 12 bases between the two ends. Per the germline V gene, CDR1 is SEHNR and CDR2 is FQNEAQ (reference sequence). The CDR3 totals 16 residues. DNA for the CDR3: TGTGCCAGCAGCTTAGCGCTGGCAGGTACGAACACTGAAGCTTTCTTT. It codes for CASSLALAGTNTEAFF. Filled out from reference TRBV7-9 and TRBJ1-1, the complete variable domain reads DTGVSQNPRHKITKRGQNVTFRCDPISEHNRLYWYRQTLGQGPEFLTYFQNEAQLEKSRLLSDRFSAERPKGSFSTLEIQRTEQGDSAMYLCASSLALAGTNTEAFFGQGTRLTVV.

The V gene is TRBV6-5, the J gene TRBJ1-3, with a tentative D call TRBD1 (6 bases). The CDR3 is 15 residues long. Per the germline V gene, CDR1 is MNHEY and CDR2 is SVGAGI. V lost 0 bases and J 0 bases, leaving 6 bases between the germline ends. CDR3 sequence (DNA): TGTGCCAGCAGTTACTCGGGGGCCTCTGGAAACACCATATATTTT. Its translation is CASSYSGASGNTIYF.

The gene calls are TRBV29-1 and TRBJ1-5; D gene uncertain. The CDR3 consists of 13 residues. Per germline, CDR1 SQVTM and CDR2 ANQGSEA. V lost 6 bases to trimming and J lost 3 bases, with 12 bases between them. This CDR3 reads CSVEAGNNQPQHF. CDR3 DNA sequence: TGCAGCGTAGAGGCGGGGAACAATCAGCCCCAGCATTTT.

This chain links TRBV9 with TRBJ2-7; tentative D call: TRBD1 (6 bases). This CDR3 is built from 14 residues. CDR1 SGDLS and CDR2 YYNGEE come from the germline V gene. V lost 4 bases to trimming and J lost 2 bases, with 13 bases between them. The CDR3 loop reads CASSPTGFPYEQYF. The CDR3 DNA is TGTGCCAGCAGCCCCACAGGGTTTCCCTACGAGCAGTACTTC. The whole variable domain, filled in from reference TRBV9 and TRBJ2-7, reads DSGVTQTPKHLITATGQRVTLRCSPRSGDLSVYWYQQSLDQGLQFLIQYYNGEERAKGNILERFSAQQFPDLHSELNLSSLELGDSALYFCASSPTGFPYEQYFGPGTRLTVT.

The chain carries TRBV7-2 and TRBJ2-1; maybe TRBD1 (7 bases). The CDR3 has 15 amino acids. Between the trimmed V and J ends, which lost 4 bases and 3 bases, there was a span of 13 bases. Germline CDR1 and CDR2: SGHTA and FQGNSA. The chain's CDR3 is CASSSGGGNYNEQFF. In DNA, the CDR3 is TGTGCCAGCAGCTCAGGGGGAGGTAACTACAATGAGCAGTTCTTC.

The chain is built from TRBV25-1 and TRBJ2-1; TRBD2 aligns across 8 bases. Per the germline V gene, CDR1 is MGHDK and CDR2 is SYGVNS. V trimming: 3 bases; J trimming: 8 bases; junction bases outside the gene matches: 9. The CDR3 runs 15 residues. CDR3 nucleotide sequence: TGTGCCAGCAGTGATACGGGAGGGCCTTGGTATGAGCAGTTCTTC. This encodes CASSDTGGPWYEQFF.

This clone was seen only once. V gene TRBV11-3 combines with J gene TRBJ1-1; 7 bases line up with TRBD1. Unmatched junction bases numbered 5, after V lost 3 bases and J lost 7 bases. The germline V gene has CDR1 SGHNT and CDR2 YENEEA. CDR3 length equals 13 residues. The CDR3 DNA sequence: TGTGCCAGCAGCTTGGGACAGAGCCGTGAAGCTTTCTTT. This codes for CASSLGQSREAFF.

The chain has TRBV19 and TRBJ2-1, with 9 bases aligning to TRBD2. This CDR3 spans 15 amino acids. V trimming: 7 bases; J trimming: 8 bases; junction bases outside the gene matches: 12. Germline V gene sequence: CDR1 LNHDA, CDR2 SQIVND (reference sequence). In nucleotides, the CDR3 is TGTGCCAGTACTGTTGGGGCGGGGGGGTTTGATGAGCAGTTCTTC. Translating gives CASTVGAGGFDEQFF.

The chain recombines TRBV24-1 with TRBJ1-5, with 8 positions matching TRBD1. CDR1 KGHDR and CDR2 SFDVKD come from the germline V gene. The V segment lost 3 bases and the J segment 5 bases; nucleotides outside the gene matches: 5. The CDR3 extends over 15 amino acids. The CDR3 DNA follows: TGTGCCACCAGTGATACCTCAGGGGGCCATCAGCCCCAGCATTTT. Protein sequence: CATSDTSGGHQPQHF.

This CDR3 reads CASSARQGISSYEQYF. The CDR3 region has the DNA TGTGCCAGCAGCGCCAGACAGGGTATATCCTCCTACGAGCAGTACTTC. The chain uses TRBV7-4 and TRBJ2-7, with 7 bases aligning to TRBD1. Trimming at V came to 5 bases and at J to 0 bases, leaving 10 bases not matched to a gene. Per the germline V gene, CDR1 is SGHVT and CDR2 is SQSDAQ. The CDR3 sequence is 16 residues long.

The V and J genes are TRBV28 and TRBJ1-5, with TRBD1 matching 9 bases. Per the germline V gene, CDR1 is MDHEN and CDR2 is SYDVKM. The CDR3 extends over 17 amino acids. V lost 1 base and J lost 1; bases outside the gene matches: 5. The CDR3 protein is CASSLYYRGQSNQPQHF. DNA of the CDR3: TGTGCCAGCAGTTTATACTACAGGGGGCAGAGCAATCAGCCCCAGCATTTT.

CDR3 DNA: TGTGCCAGCAGCTTAGATCTCAGGGCTGAAGCTTTCTTT. It encodes CASSLDLRAEAFF. J is TRBJ1-1 and V is TRBV11-3, with a tentative D call TRBD1 (5 bases). Germline CDR1 SGHNT, CDR2 YENEEA. The CDR3 consists of 13 residues. Trimming shortened V by 0 bases and J by 6 bases, and 8 bases separated the two germline ends.

The rearrangement uses TRBV28 and TRBJ1-2, with 8 bases that match TRBD1. There are 16 residues in the CDR3. Germline CDR1 is MDHEN and CDR2 is SYDVKM. The trim removed 4 bases at V and 3 bases at J, leaving 10 bases unmatched. The CDR3, as DNA: TGTGCCAGCAGTTCACGACAGGGGAAGGAGGACTATGGCTACACCTTC. It codes for CASSSRQGKEDYGYTF.